One sample yielded the 18 T cell receptor beta chains listed below, sequenced in a study of blood T cell repertoires in COVID-19. Only in-frame clones appear in the TCRdb table, and some are missing; sequencing was by immunoSEQ multiplex PCR. The sample consists of about 220,000 clones, nearly 90% of them appearing once. Sequencing input: PBMCs or T cells enriched from blood (not recorded which). Source of these receptors: a man aged 25 to 40 who had been exposed to COVID-19.

A single count supports this clone. The V gene is TRBV4-3, the J gene TRBJ2-7, with 8 bases identical to TRBD1. Germline V CDR1 and CDR2: LGHNA, YSLEER. The V and J ends lost 1 base and 0 bases, in that order; junction bases with no gene match: 8. The CDR3 totals 17 residues. The CDR3 bases are TGCGCCAGCAGCCAAGTATCAGGGGGCTCCAGCTCCTACGAGCAGTACTTC. It translates to CASSQVSGGSSSYEQYF.

The rearrangement uses TRBV7-8 and TRBJ1-2; maybe TRBD1 (5 bases). Germline V gives CDR1 SGHVS, CDR2 FQNEAQ. V lost 2 bases to trimming and J lost 7 bases, with 11 bases between them. This CDR3 is built from 13 residues. For the CDR3, the DNA is TGTGCCAGCAGCTTACGGAGGGGAAGTGGCTACACCTTC. It specifies CASSLRRGSGYTF. Variable domain in full (rest from reference TRBV7-8 and TRBJ1-2): GAGVSQSPRYKVAKRGQDVALRCDPISGHVSLFWYQQALGQGPEFLTYFQNEAQLDKSGLPSDRFFAERPEGSVSTLKIQRTQQEDSAVYLCASSLRRGSGYTFGSGTRLTVV.

The chain employs TRBV6-4 and TRBJ2-3; 10 positions match TRBD2. Trimming at V came to 4 bases and at J to 4 bases, leaving 5 bases not matched to a gene. This CDR3 spans 15 amino acids. Per the germline V gene, CDR1 is MRHNA and CDR2 is SNTAGT. For the CDR3, the DNA is TGTGCCAGCAGTGCACTAGCGGGGACTGCAGATACGCAGTATTTT. Its protein product is CASSALAGTADTQYF.

The chain uses TRBV16 and TRBJ1-2, with 8 nucleotides matching TRBD1. The germline gives CDR1 KGHSY, CDR2 FQNENV. This CDR3 is 12 amino acids long. V shed 9 bases and J 3 bases; nucleotides not matched to a gene: 3. CDR3 nucleotide sequence: TGTGCCAGTTCGACAGGGGACTATGGCTACACCTTC. It specifies CASSTGDYGYTF.

The chain joins TRBV9 to TRBJ1-6; D uncertain. Between the trimmed V and J ends, which lost 4 bases and 14 bases, there was a span of 22 bases. CDR3 length equals 15 residues. Germline assignment: CDR1 SGDLS and CDR2 YYNGEE. CDR3 protein: CASSPRQSRDTALHF. The CDR3 nucleotides read TGTGCCAGCAGCCCTCGTCAGAGCCGGGATACGGCCCTCCACTTT. The complete variable domain, with remaining parts taken from reference TRBV9 and TRBJ1-6, reads DSGVTQTPKHLITATGQRVTLRCSPRSGDLSVYWYQQSLDQGLQFLIQYYNGEERAKGNILERFSAQQFPDLHSELNLSSLELGDSALYFCASSPRQSRDTALHFGNGTRLTVT.

J is TRBJ2-2 and V is TRBV7-9; a possible D gene is TRBD1 (5 bases). This CDR3 spans 12 amino acids. CDR1 and CDR2 (germline): SEHNR, FQNEAQ (reference sequence). Trimming took off 7 bases at V and 8 bases at J, with 11 bases between the two ends. CDR3: CASNGAPGELFF. In DNA form, the CDR3 reads TGTGCCAGCAATGGGGCACCGGGGGAGCTGTTTTTT.

The gene calls are TRBV5-1 and TRBJ2-3; 10 nucleotides line up with TRBD2. This CDR3 has 16 amino acids. J lost 0 bases, V lost 2 bases, and 3 bases had no gene match. The V gene's germline CDR1 is SGHRS and CDR2 YFSETQ. The CDR3 nucleotides are TGCGCCAGCAGCTTTATACTAGCGGGGAGCACAGATACGCAGTATTTT. It translates to CASSFILAGSTDTQYF.

The rearrangement links TRBV7-2 to TRBJ1-2; maybe TRBD1 (6 bases). The CDR3 contains 13 residues. The V and J ends lost 0 bases and 8 bases respectively, with 10 bases between them. Germline CDR1 reads SGHTA; CDR2 reads FQGNSA. CDR3 in amino acids: CASSLAAGDGYTF. CDR3 DNA sequence: TGTGCCAGCAGCTTAGCGGCAGGGGACGGCTACACCTTC.

J is TRBJ1-1 and V is TRBV5-1; D remains ambiguous. From germline, CDR1 is SGHRS and CDR2 YFSETQ. This CDR3 is 15 amino acids long. Trimming took 4 bases from V and 2 from J, leaving 15 bases between them. CDR3 residues: CASSPDPRFNTEAFF. The CDR3 DNA is TGCGCCAGCAGCCCGGATCCGAGGTTCAACACTGAAGCTTTCTTT.

Only a few counts were recorded for this clone. V usage is TRBV7-2 and J usage is TRBJ1-2; D might be TRBD1 (6 bases). From germline, CDR1 is SGHTA and CDR2 FQGNSA. The CDR3 contains 13 residues. V lost 5 bases to trimming and J lost 5 bases, with 12 bases between them. The CDR3 bases are TGTGCCAGCAGCCGAGGACAGACTTATGGCTACACCTTC. Translated, it gives CASSRGQTYGYTF.

This chain joins TRBV28 and TRBJ1-2; 9 positions match TRBD1. J gave up 8 bases and V 3 bases, and 10 bases lay outside the gene matches. This CDR3 has 15 amino acids. Germline V gene data show CDR1 as MDHEN and CDR2 as SYDVKM. The CDR3 DNA reads as TGTGCCAGCAGTTTCGTCACAGGGGGCGCTGGGGGCTACACCTTC. It codes for CASSFVTGGAGGYTF.

The chain uses TRBV30 and TRBJ2-5; D is uncertain. CDR3 size: 13 residues. V shed 2 bases and J shed 2 bases, with 9 bases lying between them. Looked up from germline, CDR1 is GTSNPN and CDR2 is SVGIG (reference sequence). CDR3: CAWSPRQQETQYF. CDR3 coding DNA: TGTGCCTGGAGTCCGCGACAACAAGAGACCCAGTACTTC.

This clone showed up just once. This chain uses TRBV9 with TRBJ1-1, with a tentative D call TRBD1 (6 bases). The CDR3 loop spans 15 amino acids. Trimming pared 4 bases from V and 1 base from J, leaving 14 bases between. CDR1 is SGDLS and CDR2 is YYNGEE in the germline V gene. The CDR3 sequence is CASSSGGGENTEAFF. In nucleotides, the CDR3 is TGTGCCAGCAGCTCCGGGGGGGGCGAGAACACTGAAGCTTTCTTT.

The genes are TRBV9 and TRBJ1-6, with TRBD1 identical over 10 bases. CDR1 is SGDLS, CDR2 YYNGEE, per germline. This CDR3 is 16 amino acids long. Germline trimming cut 3 bases from V and 10 bases from J; bases unmatched to any gene: 10. CDR3 amino acids: CASSELSGQGYSPLHF. The CDR3 DNA is TGTGCCAGCAGCGAACTCTCGGGACAGGGGTACTCACCCCTCCACTTT.

The J gene is TRBJ2-3, the V gene TRBV2, with D perhaps matching TRBD2 (7 bases). Germline CDR1 and CDR2: SNHLY and FYNNEI. CDR3 length: 14 amino acids. The ends were cut back, 5 bases at V and 4 bases at J, with 13 bases in the middle. The CDR3 nucleotides are TGTGCCAGCAGTTGGGGGGGGCCGGCAGATACGCAGTATTTT. Protein: CASSWGGPADTQYF.

The rearrangement joins TRBV12-3 or TRBV12-4 to TRBJ1-1; D not resolved. The V end was cut by 1 base, the J end by 8 bases, with 5 bases between. This CDR3 has 11 amino acids. DNA for the CDR3: TGTGCCAGCAGTTTAGGGCCCGAAGCTTTCTTT. It is translated as CASSLGPEAFF.

The chain joins TRBV11-1 to TRBJ2-3; D gene uncertain. The CDR3 covers 13 residues. Germline V gives CDR1 SGHAT, CDR2 FQDESV (reference sequence). V was shortened by 0 bases and J by 3 bases, with 4 bases between the two germline ends. The CDR3, as DNA: TGTGCCAGCAGCTTAGCACTGACAGATACGCAGTATTTT. Translation: CASSLALTDTQYF.

J is TRBJ1-4 and V is TRBV7-5; the tabulated D call, TRBD1, remains unverified against the DNA. TRBV7-5 is given as a pseudogene. The CDR3 consists of 14 residues. The CDR3 region is CVRSKKQGREKLFF. CDR3 DNA sequence: TGTGTCAGAAGTAAGAAACAGGGTAGGGAGAAACTGTTTTTT.